This TCR beta chain was documented in a study of OX40 agonist ivuxolimab in advanced cancers. General study findings and limits: Expanded peripheral T cell antigen specificity was not determined.

This clone was counted only a few times. What it binds is unknown. The length of the CDR3 is 14 residues. Germline CDR1 reads GTSNPN; CDR2 reads SVGIG (reference sequence). The germline V and J ends were trimmed by 5 bases and 4 bases, with 17 bases remaining between them. The table came from immunoSEQ multiplex PCR; TCRdb's copy has only in-frame clones and leaves some out. The profile shows approximately 54,000 clones, around 93% of them singletons. This receptor was taken from an adult with an advanced solid tumor such as melanoma, head and neck, liver or kidney cancer. The J gene is TRBJ1-2, the V gene TRBV30; D unresolved. Sequenced material: CD4+ or CD8+ T cells sorted from blood, taken in a trial of the OX40 agonist ivuxolimab. The CDR3 region is CAWAKIDKVYGYTF. CDR3 nucleotide sequence: TGTGCCTGGGCAAAGATTGATAAGGTCTATGGCTACACCTTC.